This is a list of T cell receptor beta chains from one sample in a study of T-cell memory formation after mild COVID-19. TCRdb reprocessed the 5' RACE reads with MiXCR, giving one entry per CDR3 protein. The repertoire consists of tens of thousands of distinct CDR3 sequences, with 25% to 35% occurring once and the leading ten covering roughly 43%. Source material: PBMCs or a T cell subset sorted from them (not recorded which). The receptors stem from a young man who had mild COVID-19 (a few samples of this study predate the infection). Cell type and time point are not known. Each CDR3 is given with its conserved first and last residue. The D gene is left open where the match is weak. The listing skips clone size in some rows; elsewhere it reads once, few, many or a size class.

CDR3aa: CASSFYMTGGATEAFF
CDR3nt: TGTGCCAGCAGTTTCTACATGACAGGGGGGGCCACTGAAGCTTTCTTT
d_gene: TRBD1
v_gene: TRBV6-5
j_gene: TRBJ1-1
abundance: .

CDR3aa: CASSLLTGAGDTEAFF
CDR3nt: TGTGCCAGCAGTTTATTAACAGGAGCAGGGGACACTGAAGCTTTCTTT
d_gene: .
v_gene: TRBV28
j_gene: TRBJ1-1
abundance: .

CDR3aa: CASSAHSERGAYNEQFF
CDR3nt: TGTGCCAGCAGCGCACACTCTGAGCGGGGGGCCTACAATGAGCAGTTCTTC
d_gene: TRBD2
v_gene: TRBV7-3
j_gene: TRBJ2-1
abundance: .

CDR3aa: CASSQDRRGEQFF
CDR3nt: TGTGCCAGCAGCCAAGATCGGCGGGGTGAGCAGTTCTTC
d_gene: .
v_gene: TRBV3-1
j_gene: TRBJ2-1
abundance: .

CDR3aa: CASSSGTIYEQYF
CDR3nt: TGTGCCAGCAGTTCGGGAACTATTTACGAGCAGTACTTC
d_gene: .
v_gene: TRBV12-3/TRBV12-4
j_gene: TRBJ2-7
abundance: .

CDR3aa: CASSQGSGTGGFEQFF
CDR3nt: TGCGCCAGCAGCCAAGGGAGTGGGACAGGGGGTTTTGAGCAGTTCTTC
d_gene: TRBD1
v_gene: TRBV4-3
j_gene: TRBJ2-1
abundance: once

CDR3aa: CASSLFPGASSTGELFF
CDR3nt: TGTGCCAGCAGCTTATTCCCAGGAGCCTCATCCACCGGGGAGCTGTTTTTT
d_gene: .
v_gene: TRBV7-3
j_gene: TRBJ2-2
abundance: .

CDR3aa: CASSDSGDTGELFF
CDR3nt: TGTGCCAGCAGTGACTCGGGGGATACCGGGGAGCTGTTTTTT
d_gene: .
v_gene: TRBV6-4
j_gene: TRBJ2-2
abundance: many

CDR3aa: CASSRLPSGGVQETQYF
CDR3nt: TGCGCCAGCAGCCGCCTACCTAGCGGGGGGGTCCAAGAGACCCAGTACTTC
d_gene: TRBD2
v_gene: TRBV4-1
j_gene: TRBJ2-5
abundance: .

CDR3aa: CASSLQETQYF
CDR3nt: TGTGCCAGCAGCCTCCAAGAGACCCAGTACTTC
d_gene: .
v_gene: TRBV12-3/TRBV12-4
j_gene: TRBJ2-5
abundance: many

CDR3aa: CASHAAYNEQFF
CDR3nt: TGTGCCAGCCACGCGGCTTACAATGAGCAGTTCTTC
d_gene: .
v_gene: TRBV7-9
j_gene: TRBJ2-1
abundance: .

CDR3aa: CASSLMTGELFF
CDR3nt: TGTGCCAGCAGCCTCATGACCGGGGAGCTGTTTTTT
d_gene: .
v_gene: TRBV7-3
j_gene: TRBJ2-2
abundance: .

CDR3aa: CASSEGQPYQPQHF
CDR3nt: TGTGCCAGCAGCGAGGGACAGCCGTATCAGCCCCAGCATTTT
d_gene: TRBD1
v_gene: TRBV9
j_gene: TRBJ1-5
abundance: .

CDR3aa: CASSLAPGNEQFF
CDR3nt: TGTGCCAGCAGCTTAGCCCCCGGCAATGAGCAGTTCTTC
d_gene: .
v_gene: TRBV7-6
j_gene: TRBJ2-1
abundance: few

CDR3aa: CATSNYGTPRQYF
CDR3nt: TGTGCCACCAGCAATTACGGCACCCCTAGGCAGTATTTT
d_gene: .
v_gene: TRBV15
j_gene: TRBJ2-3
abundance: .

CDR3aa: CASSSLTGELFF
CDR3nt: TGTGCCAGCAGCTCTCTCACCGGGGAGCTGTTTTTT
d_gene: .
v_gene: TRBV7-2
j_gene: TRBJ2-2
abundance: few

CDR3aa: CASSRGLAGLIADEQYF
CDR3nt: TGTGCCAGCAGCCGTGGACTAGCGGGGCTTATAGCCGACGAGCAGTACTTC
d_gene: TRBD2
v_gene: TRBV6-2/TRBV6-3
j_gene: TRBJ2-7
abundance: few

CDR3aa: CASSGQGEAGELFF
CDR3nt: TGTGCCAGCAGTGGACAGGGCGAGGCCGGGGAGCTGTTTTTT
d_gene: TRBD1
v_gene: TRBV11-3
j_gene: TRBJ2-2
abundance: .

CDR3aa: CASLPISGETQYF
CDR3nt: TGTGCCAGTTTGCCGATTAGCGGAGAGACCCAGTACTTC
d_gene: .
v_gene: TRBV7-9
j_gene: TRBJ2-5
abundance: few

CDR3aa: CASSQVTSGGSYEQYF
CDR3nt: TGCGCCAGCAGCCAAGTGACTAGCGGGGGGTCCTACGAGCAGTACTTC
d_gene: TRBD2
v_gene: TRBV4-1
j_gene: TRBJ2-7
abundance: few

CDR3aa: CSVRTGPYYEQYF
CDR3nt: TGCAGCGTTAGGACCGGACCTTACTACGAGCAGTACTTC
d_gene: .
v_gene: TRBV29-1
j_gene: TRBJ2-7
abundance: .

CDR3aa: CATSDFYRGPGELFF
CDR3nt: TGTGCCACCAGTGATTTCTACAGGGGGCCCGGGGAGCTGTTTTTT
d_gene: TRBD1
v_gene: TRBV24-1
j_gene: TRBJ2-2
abundance: .

CDR3aa: CASSDLSGPGYEQYF
CDR3nt: TGTGCCAGCAGCGACCTGAGCGGGCCCGGCTACGAGCAGTACTTC
d_gene: .
v_gene: TRBV7-2
j_gene: TRBJ2-7
abundance: few

CDR3aa: CASSPGGPYTDTQYF
CDR3nt: TGTGCCAGCAGCCCGGGGGGGCCGTACACAGATACGCAGTATTTT
d_gene: TRBD2
v_gene: TRBV6-5
j_gene: TRBJ2-3
abundance: few

CDR3aa: CASSPTAGTRKYEQYF
CDR3nt: TGTGCCAGCAGCCCGACGGCCGGGACTAGAAAATACGAGCAGTACTTC
d_gene: TRBD2
v_gene: TRBV7-8
j_gene: TRBJ2-7
abundance: .

CDR3aa: CASSPQGVFTDTQYF
CDR3nt: TGTGCCAGCAGTCCCCAGGGGGTGTTCACAGATACGCAGTATTTT
d_gene: TRBD1
v_gene: TRBV6-6
j_gene: TRBJ2-3
abundance: .

CDR3aa: CASSYRGLGNNEQFF
CDR3nt: TGTGCCAGCAGTTACCGTGGTTTGGGGAACAATGAGCAGTTCTTC
d_gene: .
v_gene: TRBV6-2/TRBV6-3
j_gene: TRBJ2-1
abundance: .

CDR3aa: CASSPPGLALYNEQFF
CDR3nt: TGTGCCAGCAGTCCCCCGGGACTAGCTTTATACAATGAGCAGTTCTTC
d_gene: TRBD2
v_gene: TRBV27
j_gene: TRBJ2-1
abundance: few

CDR3aa: CASSSGGGATDTQYF
CDR3nt: TGTGCCAGCAGTTCAGGCGGGGGGGCCACAGATACGCAGTATTTT
d_gene: TRBD2
v_gene: TRBV6-5
j_gene: TRBJ2-3
abundance: many

CDR3aa: CASRPPGQTYNEQFF
CDR3nt: TGTGCCAGCAGACCCCCGGGCCAAACATACAATGAGCAGTTCTTC
d_gene: .
v_gene: TRBV28
j_gene: TRBJ2-1
abundance: .

CDR3aa: CASSTPPGQDSYEQYF
CDR3nt: TGTGCCAGCAGTACACCCCCGGGACAAGACTCCTACGAGCAGTACTTC
d_gene: .
v_gene: TRBV6-2/TRBV6-3
j_gene: TRBJ2-7
abundance: .

CDR3aa: CASSRTGGREQYF
CDR3nt: TGCGCCAGCAGCCGGACAGGGGGTCGAGAGCAGTACTTC
d_gene: TRBD1
v_gene: TRBV5-1
j_gene: TRBJ2-7
abundance: .

CDR3aa: CASSFWETLYNSPLHF
CDR3nt: TGTGCCAGCAGTTTTTGGGAGACCTTATATAATTCACCCCTCCACTTT
d_gene: .
v_gene: TRBV27
j_gene: TRBJ1-6
abundance: .

CDR3aa: CASSLAQTGGTEAFF
CDR3nt: TGCGCCAGCAGCTTGGCCCAGACAGGGGGCACTGAAGCTTTCTTT
d_gene: TRBD1
v_gene: TRBV5-1
j_gene: TRBJ1-1
abundance: .

CDR3aa: CASSLTISYNEQFF
CDR3nt: TGTGCCAGCAGTTTAACGATCTCCTACAATGAGCAGTTCTTC
d_gene: .
v_gene: TRBV12-3/TRBV12-4
j_gene: TRBJ2-1
abundance: .

CDR3aa: CASSLLPGGNSYEQYF
CDR3nt: TGTGCCAGCAGCTTACTCCCGGGGGGCAACTCCTACGAGCAGTACTTC
d_gene: .
v_gene: TRBV11-2
j_gene: TRBJ2-7
abundance: .

CDR3aa: CASPGVGGYTF
CDR3nt: TGTGCCAGCCCAGGGGTGGGGGGCTACACCTTC
d_gene: .
v_gene: TRBV7-2
j_gene: TRBJ1-2
abundance: .

CDR3aa: CASSVGFYSNQPQHF
CDR3nt: TGTGCCAGCAGCGTTGGATTTTATAGCAATCAGCCCCAGCATTTT
d_gene: .
v_gene: TRBV5-6
j_gene: TRBJ1-5
abundance: few

CDR3aa: CASSSIGEPFF
CDR3nt: TGTGCCAGCAGTTCGATCGGGGAGCCGTTTTTT
d_gene: .
v_gene: TRBV6-6
j_gene: TRBJ2-2
abundance: few

CDR3aa: CASGLDVRVRETQYF
CDR3nt: TGTGCCAGCGGGCTTGATGTGAGGGTCCGTGAGACCCAGTACTTC
d_gene: .
v_gene: TRBV6-6
j_gene: TRBJ2-5
abundance: .